Included here is one TCR beta chain sequence, with context. The TCR library protocol was used to attach unique molecular identifiers. These identifiers were attached to individual cDNA molecules. TCRdb reprocessed the 5' RACE reads with MiXCR, giving one entry per CDR3 protein. The top ten clones hold approximately 9.6% of a sample with about 58,000 distinct CDR3 sequences, about 13% of them seen once. This record belongs to a study of early T cells in non-severe SARS-CoV-2 infection. J lost 4 bases, V lost 0 bases, and 4 bases had no gene match. Germline loops: CDR1 SGDLS, CDR2 YYNGEE. The CDR3 runs 15 residues.

Source material: whole blood. The chain combines TRBV9 with TRBJ2-7; 10 nucleotides align to TRBD1. The TCR originated in an adult who was a healthcare worker with PCR-confirmed SARS-CoV-2 infection or an uninfected control (not recorded which). DNA of the CDR3: TGTGCCAGCAGCGTAGGATCGGGACAGGGGTACGAGCAGTACTTC. Translated: CASSVGSGQGYEQYF.